A selection of T cell receptor beta chains follows, all from one sample in a study of blood T cell repertoires in COVID-19. The repertoire was sequenced with immunoSEQ multiplex PCR; TCRdb's copy has only in-frame clones and lacks some. The data contain a few hundred thousand clones, just over 85% of them singletons. The source material was PBMCs or T cells enriched from blood (not recorded which). The receptor set was obtained from a woman in her thirties or forties with acute COVID-19. CDR3s include the opening cysteine and the closing phenylalanine or tryptophan.

>TRBV7-9|TRBJ1-3
CASSSRQGESSGNTIYF
>TRBV24-1|TRBJ2-1
CATSENPGTGDYNEQFF
>TRBV5-4|TRBJ2-5
CASSTSTSRQETQYF
>TRBV7-6|TRBJ1-5
CASSFMGDGQPQHF
>TRBV18|TRBJ2-7
CASSPPSAGAGRGQYF
>TRBV19|TRBJ2-3
CASSRGGTRTDTQYF
>TRBV24-1|TRBJ2-3
CATSLAGAPDTQYF
>TRBV27|TRBJ2-3
CASSGGAGGGDTQYF
>TRBV6-2/TRBV6-3|TRBJ2-2
CASSLRGQGNAGELFF
>TRBV13|TRBJ2-2
CASTEREGRGGELFF